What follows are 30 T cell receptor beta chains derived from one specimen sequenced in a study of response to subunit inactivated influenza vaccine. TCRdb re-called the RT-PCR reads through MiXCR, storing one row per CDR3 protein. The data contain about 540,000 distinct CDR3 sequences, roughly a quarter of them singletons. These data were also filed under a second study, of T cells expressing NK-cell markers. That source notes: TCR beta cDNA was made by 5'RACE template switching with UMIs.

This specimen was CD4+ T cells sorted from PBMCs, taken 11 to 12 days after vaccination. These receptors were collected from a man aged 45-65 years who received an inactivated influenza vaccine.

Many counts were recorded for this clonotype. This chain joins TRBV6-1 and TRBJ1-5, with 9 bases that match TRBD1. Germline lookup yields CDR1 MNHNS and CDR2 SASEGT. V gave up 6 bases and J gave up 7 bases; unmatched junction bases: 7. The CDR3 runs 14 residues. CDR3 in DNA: TGTGCCAGCAGCCGACAGGGGGGAGCCCAGCCCCAGCATTTT. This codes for CASSRQGGAQPQHF.

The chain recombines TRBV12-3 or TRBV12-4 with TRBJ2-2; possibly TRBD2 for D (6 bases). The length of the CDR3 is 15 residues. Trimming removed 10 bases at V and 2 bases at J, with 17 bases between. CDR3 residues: CAKPRGGENTGELFF. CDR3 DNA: TGTGCCAAACCCCGGGGCGGGGAAAACACCGGGGAGCTGTTTTTT.

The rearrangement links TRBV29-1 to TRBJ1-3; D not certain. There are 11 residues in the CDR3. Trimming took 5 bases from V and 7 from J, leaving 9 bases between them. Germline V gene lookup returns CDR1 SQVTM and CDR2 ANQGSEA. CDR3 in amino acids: CSVSSRNTIYF. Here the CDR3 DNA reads TGCAGCGTTAGCTCACGGAACACCATATATTTT.

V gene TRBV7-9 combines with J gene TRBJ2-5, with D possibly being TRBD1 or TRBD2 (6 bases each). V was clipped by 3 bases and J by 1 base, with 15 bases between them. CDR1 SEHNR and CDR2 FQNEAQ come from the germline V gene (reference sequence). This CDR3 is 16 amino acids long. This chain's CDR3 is CASSFGGTPTQETQYF. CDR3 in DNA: TGTGCCAGCAGCTTCGGCGGGACACCAACCCAAGAGACCCAGTACTTC.

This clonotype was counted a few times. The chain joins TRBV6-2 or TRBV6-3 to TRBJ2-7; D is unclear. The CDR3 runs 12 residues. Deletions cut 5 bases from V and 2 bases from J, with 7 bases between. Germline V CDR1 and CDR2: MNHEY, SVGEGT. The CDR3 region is CASSATPYEQYF. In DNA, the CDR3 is TGTGCCAGCAGTGCGACACCCTACGAGCAGTACTTC.

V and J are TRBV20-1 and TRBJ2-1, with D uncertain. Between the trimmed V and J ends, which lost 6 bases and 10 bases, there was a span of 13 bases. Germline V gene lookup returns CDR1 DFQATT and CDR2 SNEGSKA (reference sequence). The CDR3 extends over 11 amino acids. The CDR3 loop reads CSARLKVEQFF. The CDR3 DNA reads TGCAGTGCGAGGCTTAAGGTCGAGCAGTTCTTC.

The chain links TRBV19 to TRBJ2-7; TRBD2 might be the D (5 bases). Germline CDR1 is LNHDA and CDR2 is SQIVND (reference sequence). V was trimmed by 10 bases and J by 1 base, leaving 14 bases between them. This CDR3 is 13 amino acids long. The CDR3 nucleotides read TGTGCCACCAGCGGACGGGGATCCTACGAGCAGTACTTC. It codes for CATSGRGSYEQYF.

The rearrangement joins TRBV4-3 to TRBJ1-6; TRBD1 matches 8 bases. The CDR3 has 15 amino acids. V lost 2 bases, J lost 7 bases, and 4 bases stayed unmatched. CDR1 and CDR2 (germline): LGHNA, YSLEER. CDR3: CASSQHRGINSPLHF. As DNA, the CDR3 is TGCGCCAGCAGCCAACACAGGGGGATCAATTCACCCCTCCACTTT.

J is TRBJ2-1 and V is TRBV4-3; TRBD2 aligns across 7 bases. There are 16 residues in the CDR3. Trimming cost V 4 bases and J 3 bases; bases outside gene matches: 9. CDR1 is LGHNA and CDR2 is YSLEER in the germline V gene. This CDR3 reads CASSRTLGGSYNEQFF. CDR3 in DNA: TGCGCCAGCAGCCGTACCCTCGGGGGGAGCTACAATGAGCAGTTCTTC.

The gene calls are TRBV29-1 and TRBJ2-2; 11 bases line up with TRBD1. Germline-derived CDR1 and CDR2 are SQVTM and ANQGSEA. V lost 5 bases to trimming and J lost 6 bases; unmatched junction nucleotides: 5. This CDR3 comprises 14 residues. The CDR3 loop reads CSVLGDRGSGELFF. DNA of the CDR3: TGCAGCGTTTTGGGGGACAGGGGGTCCGGGGAGCTGTTTTTT.

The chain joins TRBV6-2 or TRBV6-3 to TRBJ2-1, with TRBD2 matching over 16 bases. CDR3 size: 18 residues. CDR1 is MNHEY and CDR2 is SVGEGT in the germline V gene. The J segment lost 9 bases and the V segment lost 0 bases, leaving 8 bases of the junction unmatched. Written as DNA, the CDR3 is TGTGCCAGCAGTTACTCCTCCGGGACTAGCGGGGGGGCCTTTGAGCAGTTCTTC. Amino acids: CASSYSSGTSGGAFEQFF.

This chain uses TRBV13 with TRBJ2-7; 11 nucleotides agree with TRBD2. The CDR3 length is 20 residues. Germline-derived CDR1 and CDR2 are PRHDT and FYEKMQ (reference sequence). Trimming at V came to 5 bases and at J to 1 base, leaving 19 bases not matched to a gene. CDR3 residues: CASSKVVGASGGFFSYEQYF. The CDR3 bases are TGTGCCAGCAGCAAGGTGGTGGGTGCTAGCGGGGGGTTTTTTTCCTACGAGCAGTACTTC. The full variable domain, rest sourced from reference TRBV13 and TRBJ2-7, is AAGVIQSPRHLIKEKRETATLKCYPIPRHDTVYWYQQGPGQDPQFLISFYEKMQSDKGSIPDRFSAQQFSDYHSELNMSSLELGDSALYFCASSKVVGASGGFFSYEQYFGPGTRLTVT.

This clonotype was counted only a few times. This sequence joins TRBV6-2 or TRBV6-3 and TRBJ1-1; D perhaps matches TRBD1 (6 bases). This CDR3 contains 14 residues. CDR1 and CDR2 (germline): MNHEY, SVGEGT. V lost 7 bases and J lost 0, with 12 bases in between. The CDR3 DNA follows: TGTGCCAGCACCTCGGACAGAATGAACACTGAAGCTTTCTTT. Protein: CASTSDRMNTEAFF.

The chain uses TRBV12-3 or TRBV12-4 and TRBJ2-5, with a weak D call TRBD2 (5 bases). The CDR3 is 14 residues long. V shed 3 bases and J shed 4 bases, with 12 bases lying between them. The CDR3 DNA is TGTGCCAGCAGTTTCACGGGGAGTCGAGAGACCCAGTACTTC. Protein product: CASSFTGSRETQYF.

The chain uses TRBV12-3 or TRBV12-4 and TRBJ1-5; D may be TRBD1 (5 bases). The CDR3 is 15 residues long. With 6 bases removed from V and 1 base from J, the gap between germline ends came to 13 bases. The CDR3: CASSQMGGSNQPQHF. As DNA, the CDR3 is TGTGCCAGCAGCCAAATGGGGGGGAGCAATCAGCCCCAGCATTTT.

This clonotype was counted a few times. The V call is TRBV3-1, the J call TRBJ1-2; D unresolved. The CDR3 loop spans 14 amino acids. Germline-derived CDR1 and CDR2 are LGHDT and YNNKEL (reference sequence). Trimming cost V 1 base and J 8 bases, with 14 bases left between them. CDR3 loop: CASSQGIEGRGYTF. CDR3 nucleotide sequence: TGTGCCAGCAGCCAAGGGATCGAAGGGAGAGGCTACACCTTC.

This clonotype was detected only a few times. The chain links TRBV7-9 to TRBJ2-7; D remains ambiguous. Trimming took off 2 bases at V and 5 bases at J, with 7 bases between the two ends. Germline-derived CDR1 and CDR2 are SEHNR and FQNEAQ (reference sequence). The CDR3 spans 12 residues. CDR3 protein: CASSLHLDEQYF. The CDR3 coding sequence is TGTGCCAGCAGCTTACATCTCGACGAGCAGTACTTC.

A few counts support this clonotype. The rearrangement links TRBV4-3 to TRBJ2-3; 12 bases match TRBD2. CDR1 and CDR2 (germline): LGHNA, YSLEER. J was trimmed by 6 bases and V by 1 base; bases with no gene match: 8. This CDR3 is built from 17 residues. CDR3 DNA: TGCGCCAGCAGCCAAGGAGCAACTAGCGGGGGGCCGGATACGCAGTATTTT. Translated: CASSQGATSGGPDTQYF.

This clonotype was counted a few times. CDR3 bases: TGTGCCAGCAGCGCGACAGGGAACTATGGCTACACCTTC. Translated, it gives CASSATGNYGYTF. The J gene is TRBJ1-2, the V gene TRBV9; 7 nucleotides agree with TRBD1. The V gene's germline CDR1 is SGDLS and CDR2 YYNGEE. The CDR3 loop spans 13 amino acids. V gave up 3 bases and J gave up 2 bases; unmatched junction bases: 1. The whole variable domain, filled in from reference TRBV9 and TRBJ1-2, reads DSGVTQTPKHLITATGQRVTLRCSPRSGDLSVYWYQQSLDQGLQFLIQYYNGEERAKGNILERFSAQQFPDLHSELNLSSLELGDSALYFCASSATGNYGYTFGSGTRLTVV.

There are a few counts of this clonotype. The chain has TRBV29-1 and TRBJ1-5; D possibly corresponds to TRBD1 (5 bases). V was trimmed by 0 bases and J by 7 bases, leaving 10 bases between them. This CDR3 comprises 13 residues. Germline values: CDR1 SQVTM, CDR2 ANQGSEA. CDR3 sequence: CSVEEGAGQPQHF. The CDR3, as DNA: TGCAGCGTTGAAGAAGGGGCTGGCCAGCCCCAGCATTTT.

The CDR3 sequence is CASSSLLKTYEQYF. Here the CDR3 DNA reads TGTGCCAGCAGCTCCCTGCTAAAAACCTACGAGCAGTACTTC. V usage is TRBV7-9 and J usage is TRBJ2-7; D gene ambiguous. V shed 4 bases and J shed 2 bases, with 12 bases lying between them. CDR3 length: 14 amino acids. CDR1 is SEHNR and CDR2 is FQNEAQ in the germline V gene (reference sequence).

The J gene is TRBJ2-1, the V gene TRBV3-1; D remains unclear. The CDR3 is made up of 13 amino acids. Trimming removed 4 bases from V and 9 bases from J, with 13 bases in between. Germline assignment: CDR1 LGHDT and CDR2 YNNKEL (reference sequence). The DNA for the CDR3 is TGTGCCAGCAGCCCGGGCCCCCGTGGTGAGCAGTTCTTC. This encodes CASSPGPRGEQFF.

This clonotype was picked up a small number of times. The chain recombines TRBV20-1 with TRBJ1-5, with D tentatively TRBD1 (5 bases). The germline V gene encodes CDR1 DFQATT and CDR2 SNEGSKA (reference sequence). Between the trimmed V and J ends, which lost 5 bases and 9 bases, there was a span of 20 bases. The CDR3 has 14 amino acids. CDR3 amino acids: CSAQTPLQGRPQHF. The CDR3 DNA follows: TGCAGTGCTCAGACCCCGCTTCAGGGCCGGCCCCAGCATTTT.

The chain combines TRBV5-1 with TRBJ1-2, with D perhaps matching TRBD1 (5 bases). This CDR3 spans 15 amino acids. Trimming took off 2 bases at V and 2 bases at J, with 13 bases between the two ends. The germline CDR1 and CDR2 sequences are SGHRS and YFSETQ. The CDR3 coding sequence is TGCGCCAGCAGCTTCTTTGGGGCGAGCAACTATGGCTACACCTTC. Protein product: CASSFFGASNYGYTF.

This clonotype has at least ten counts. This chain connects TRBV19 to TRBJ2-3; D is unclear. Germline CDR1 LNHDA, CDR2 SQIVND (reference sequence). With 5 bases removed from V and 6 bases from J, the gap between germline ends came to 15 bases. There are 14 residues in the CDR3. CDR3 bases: TGTGCCAGTAGTCCGTATGTCCTAAAGGATACGCAGTATTTT. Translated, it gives CASSPYVLKDTQYF.

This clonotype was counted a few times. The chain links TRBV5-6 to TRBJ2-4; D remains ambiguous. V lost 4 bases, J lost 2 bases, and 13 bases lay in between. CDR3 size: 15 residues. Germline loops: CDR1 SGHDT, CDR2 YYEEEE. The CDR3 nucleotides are TGTGCCAGCAGCCCTGAACCGGTCCCCAAAAACATTCAGTACTTC. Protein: CASSPEPVPKNIQYF. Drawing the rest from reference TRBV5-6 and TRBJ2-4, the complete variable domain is DAGVTQSPTHLIKTRGQQVTLRCSPKSGHDTVSWYQQALGQGPQFIFQYYEEEERQRGNFPDRFSGHQFPNYSSELNVNALLLGDSALYLCASSPEPVPKNIQYFGAGTRLSVL.

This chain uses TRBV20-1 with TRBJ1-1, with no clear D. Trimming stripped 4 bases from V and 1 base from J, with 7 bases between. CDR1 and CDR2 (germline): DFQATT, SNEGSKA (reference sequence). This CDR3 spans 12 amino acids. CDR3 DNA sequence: TGCAGTGCTATTGGAGGGAACACTGAAGCTTTCTTT. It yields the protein CSAIGGNTEAFF.

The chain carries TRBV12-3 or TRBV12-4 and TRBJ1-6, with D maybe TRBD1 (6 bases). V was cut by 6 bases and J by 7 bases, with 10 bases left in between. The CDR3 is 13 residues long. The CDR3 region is CASSRTENSPLHF. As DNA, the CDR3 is TGTGCCAGCAGCAGGACAGAAAATTCACCCCTCCACTTT.

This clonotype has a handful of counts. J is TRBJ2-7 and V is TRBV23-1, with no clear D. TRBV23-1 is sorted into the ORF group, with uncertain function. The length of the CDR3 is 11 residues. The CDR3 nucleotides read TGCGTCAATCGGATCTCCTACGAGCAGTACTTC. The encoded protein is CVNRISYEQYF.

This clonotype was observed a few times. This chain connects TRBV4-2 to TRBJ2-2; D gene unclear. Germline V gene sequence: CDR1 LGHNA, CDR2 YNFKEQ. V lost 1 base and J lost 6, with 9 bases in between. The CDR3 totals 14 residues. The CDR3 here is CASSQVIGSGELFF. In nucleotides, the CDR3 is TGTGCCAGCAGCCAAGTAATAGGGTCCGGGGAGCTGTTTTTT.